These 7 T cell receptor beta chains were sequenced from one sample in a study of response to subunit inactivated influenza vaccine. From the RT-PCR reads, TCRdb called clonotypes with MiXCR, one entry per CDR3 protein. The sample lists approximately 170,000 distinct CDR3 sequences, approximately 12% seen once, with less than 30% in the top ten. This sample was shared with a second study, whose subject was T cells expressing NK-cell markers. In that study: TCR beta libraries carry UMIs added by 5'RACE template switching.

The source was CD8+ T cells sorted from PBMCs, collected approximately 12 days after vaccination. These receptors came from a man aged 50 or older who received an inactivated influenza vaccine.

The rearrangement joins TRBV6-2 or TRBV6-3 to TRBJ2-3; the match to TRBD2 covers 9 bases. Germline values: CDR1 MNHEY, CDR2 SVGEGT. CDR3 length: 16 residues. V lost 7 bases, J lost 4 bases, and 12 bases stayed unmatched. CDR3 sequence (DNA): TGTGCCAGCACCCTAGGGGCGGGGGGGCTGGCAGATACGCAGTATTTT. Translating gives CASTLGAGGLADTQYF.

This clonotype occurred many times. J is TRBJ1-5 and V is TRBV3-1; D is unclear. The CDR3 covers 12 residues. Trimming stripped 8 bases from V and 4 bases from J, with 9 bases between. Germline CDR1 reads LGHDT; CDR2 reads YNNKEL (reference sequence). The CDR3 nucleotides are TGTGCCAGCTCCGAGGGTAATCAGCCCCAGCATTTT. This translates into CASSEGNQPQHF.

The CDR3 sequence: CSALSGGMDPREQYF. The CDR3, as DNA: TGCAGTGCCCTCAGCGGCGGGATGGACCCTAGAGAGCAGTACTTC. This chain joins TRBV20-1 and TRBJ2-7; the D gene is possibly TRBD2 (6 bases). Germline CDR1 and CDR2: DFQATT and SNEGSKA (reference sequence). The CDR3 is 15 amino acids. V lost 6 bases to trimming and J lost 7 bases, with 25 bases between them.

The genes are TRBV19 and TRBJ2-5, with 8 positions matching TRBD1. The V gene's germline CDR1 is LNHDA and CDR2 SQIVND (reference sequence). J lost 4 bases, V lost 3 bases, and 4 bases had no gene match. There are 14 residues in the CDR3. The CDR3 sequence is CASSIRTGPETQYF. CDR3 sequence (DNA): TGTGCCAGTAGTATCCGGACAGGGCCAGAGACCCAGTACTTC.

V and J are TRBV3-1 and TRBJ2-7; 9 bases are shared with TRBD1. Germline-derived CDR1 and CDR2 are LGHDT and YNNKEL (reference sequence). Trimming cost V 1 base and J 4 bases; bases outside gene matches: 11. The CDR3 runs 17 residues. The CDR3 region is CASSQASHRDREYEQYF. CDR3 DNA sequence: TGTGCCAGCAGCCAAGCTTCCCACCGGGACAGGGAATACGAGCAGTACTTC.

J is TRBJ2-7 and V is TRBV19; TRBD2 matches at 8 bases. J gave up 2 bases and V 6 bases, and 9 bases lay outside the gene matches. CDR1 and CDR2 from the germline V gene are LNHDA and SQIVND (reference sequence). The CDR3 has 15 residues. CDR3 amino acids: CASRPRAGGTYEQYF. Written as DNA, the CDR3 is TGTGCCAGTAGACCGAGGGCGGGGGGAACCTACGAGCAGTACTTC.

This chain joins TRBV12-3 or TRBV12-4 and TRBJ2-2, with 10 nucleotides matching TRBD2. The CDR3 contains 14 residues. J gave up 9 bases and V 6 bases, and 7 bases lay outside the gene matches. CDR3 DNA: TGTGCCAGCAGCCAGAGCGGGGGGGCGCGGGAGCTGTTTTTT. Translating it yields CASSQSGGARELFF.